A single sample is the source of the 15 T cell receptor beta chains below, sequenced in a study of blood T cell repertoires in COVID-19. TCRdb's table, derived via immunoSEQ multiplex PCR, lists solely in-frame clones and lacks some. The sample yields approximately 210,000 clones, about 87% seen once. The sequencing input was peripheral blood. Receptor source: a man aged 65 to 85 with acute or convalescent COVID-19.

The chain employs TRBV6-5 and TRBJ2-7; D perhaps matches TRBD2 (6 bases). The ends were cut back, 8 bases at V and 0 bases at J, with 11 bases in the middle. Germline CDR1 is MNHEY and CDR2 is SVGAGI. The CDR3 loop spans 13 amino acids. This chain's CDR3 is CASVSGFSYEQYF. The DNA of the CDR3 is TGTGCCAGCGTAAGCGGGTTCTCCTACGAGCAGTACTTC.

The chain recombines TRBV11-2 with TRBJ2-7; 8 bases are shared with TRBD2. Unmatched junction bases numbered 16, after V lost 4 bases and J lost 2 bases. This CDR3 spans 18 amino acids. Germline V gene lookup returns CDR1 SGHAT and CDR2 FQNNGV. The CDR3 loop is CASSSTRTSPSGAYEQYF. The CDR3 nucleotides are TGTGCCAGCAGCTCCACTCGGACTAGCCCGAGCGGGGCCTACGAGCAGTACTTC.

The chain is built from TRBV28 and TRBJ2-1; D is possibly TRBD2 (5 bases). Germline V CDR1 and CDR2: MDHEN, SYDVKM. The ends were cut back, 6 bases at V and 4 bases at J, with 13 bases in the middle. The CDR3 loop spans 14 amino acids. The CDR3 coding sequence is TGTGCCAGCAGCTCGGGGTTCCTTTACAATGAGCAGTTCTTC. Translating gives CASSSGFLYNEQFF.

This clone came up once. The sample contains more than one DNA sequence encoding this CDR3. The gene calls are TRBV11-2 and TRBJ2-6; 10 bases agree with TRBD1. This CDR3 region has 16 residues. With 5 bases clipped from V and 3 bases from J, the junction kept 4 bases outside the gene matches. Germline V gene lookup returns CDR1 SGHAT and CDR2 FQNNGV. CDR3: CASSLGTGVGANVLTF. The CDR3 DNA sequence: TGTGCCAGCAGCCTCGGGACAGGGGTTGGGGCCAACGTCCTGACTTTC.

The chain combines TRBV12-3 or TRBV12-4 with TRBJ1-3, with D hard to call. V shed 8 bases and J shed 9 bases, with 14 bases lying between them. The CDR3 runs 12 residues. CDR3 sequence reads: CASLSDGSTIYF. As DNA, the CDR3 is TGTGCCAGCCTAAGCGACGGTAGCACCATATATTTT.

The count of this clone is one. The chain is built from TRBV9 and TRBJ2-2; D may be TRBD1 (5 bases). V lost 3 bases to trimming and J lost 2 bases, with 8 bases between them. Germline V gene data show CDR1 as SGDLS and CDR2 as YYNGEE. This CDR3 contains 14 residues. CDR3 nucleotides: TGTGCCAGCAGCGCCCAGGGTAACACCGGGGAGCTGTTTTTT. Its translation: CASSAQGNTGELFF.

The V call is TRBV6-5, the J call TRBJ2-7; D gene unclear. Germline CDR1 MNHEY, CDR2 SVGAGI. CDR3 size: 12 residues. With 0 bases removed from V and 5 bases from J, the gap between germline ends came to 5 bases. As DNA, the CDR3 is TGTGCCAGCAGTTACTCCCCTCACGAGCAGTACTTC. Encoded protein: CASSYSPHEQYF.

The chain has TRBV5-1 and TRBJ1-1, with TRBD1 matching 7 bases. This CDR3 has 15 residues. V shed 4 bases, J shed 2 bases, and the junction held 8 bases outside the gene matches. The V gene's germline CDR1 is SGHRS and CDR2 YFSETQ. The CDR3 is CASSLPGDSNTEAFF. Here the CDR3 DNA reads TGCGCCAGCAGCCTACCAGGGGACAGTAACACTGAAGCTTTCTTT.

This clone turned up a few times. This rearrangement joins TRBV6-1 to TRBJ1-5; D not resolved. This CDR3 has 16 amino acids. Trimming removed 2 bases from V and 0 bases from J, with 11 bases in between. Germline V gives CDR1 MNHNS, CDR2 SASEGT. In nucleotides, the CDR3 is TGTGCCAGCAGTGAAAGTCCAGGTTATAGCAATCAGCCCCAGCATTTT. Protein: CASSESPGYSNQPQHF.

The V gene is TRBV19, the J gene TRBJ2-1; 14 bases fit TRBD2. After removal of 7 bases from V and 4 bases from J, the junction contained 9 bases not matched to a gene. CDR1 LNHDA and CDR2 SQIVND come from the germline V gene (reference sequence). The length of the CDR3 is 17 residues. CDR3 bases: TGTGCCAGTACCCCGGGACTAGCGGGAGTTGGATACAATGAGCAGTTCTTC. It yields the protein CASTPGLAGVGYNEQFF.

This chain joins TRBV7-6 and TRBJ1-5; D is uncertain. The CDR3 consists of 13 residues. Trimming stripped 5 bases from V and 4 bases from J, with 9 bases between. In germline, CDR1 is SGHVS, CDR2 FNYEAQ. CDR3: CASSLTRNQPQHF. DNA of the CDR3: TGTGCCAGCAGCCTCACGAGGAATCAGCCCCAGCATTTT. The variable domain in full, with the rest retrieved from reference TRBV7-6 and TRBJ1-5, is GAGVSQSPRYKVTKRGQDVALRCDPISGHVSLYWYRQALGQGPEFLTYFNYEAQQDKSGLPNDRFSAERPEGSISTLTIQRTEQRDSAMYRCASSLTRNQPQHFGDGTRLSIL.

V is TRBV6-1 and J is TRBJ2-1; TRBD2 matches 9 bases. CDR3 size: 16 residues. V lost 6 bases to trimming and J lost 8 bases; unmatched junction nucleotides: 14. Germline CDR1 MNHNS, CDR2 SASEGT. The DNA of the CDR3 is TGTGCCAGCAGGGAAAAGGAGGGAGCGGGAGGCCATGAGCAGTTCTTC. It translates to CASREKEGAGGHEQFF.

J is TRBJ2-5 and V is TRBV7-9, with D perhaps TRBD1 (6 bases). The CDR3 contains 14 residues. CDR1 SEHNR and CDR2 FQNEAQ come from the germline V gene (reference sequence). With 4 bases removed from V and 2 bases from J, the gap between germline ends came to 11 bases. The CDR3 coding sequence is TGTGCCAGCAGCTCGACAGGAATACAAGAGACCCAGTACTTC. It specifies CASSSTGIQETQYF.

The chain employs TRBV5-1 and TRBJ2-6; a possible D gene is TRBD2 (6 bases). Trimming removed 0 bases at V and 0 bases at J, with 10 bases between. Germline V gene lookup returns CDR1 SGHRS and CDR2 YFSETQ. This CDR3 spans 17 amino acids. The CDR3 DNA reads TGCGCCAGCAGCTTGGGGCAGGGACTCTCTGGGGCCAACGTCCTGACTTTC. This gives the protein CASSLGQGLSGANVLTF.

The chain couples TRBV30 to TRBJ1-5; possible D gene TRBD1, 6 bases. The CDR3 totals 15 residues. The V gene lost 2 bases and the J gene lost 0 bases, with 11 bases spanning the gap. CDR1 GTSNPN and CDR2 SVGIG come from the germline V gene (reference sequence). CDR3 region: CAWSSGDTSNQPQHF. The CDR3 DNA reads TGTGCCTGGAGTTCAGGGGACACTAGCAATCAGCCCCAGCATTTT.